The rows below give T cell receptor beta chains drawn from one sample of a study of cytomegalovirus exposure and HLA in healthy donors. The repertoire was sequenced with immunoSEQ multiplex PCR; TCRdb's copy has only in-frame clones and lacks some. The sample has roughly 240,000 clones, 70% to 90% seen once; the top ten hold roughly 0.22%. Sequenced: PBMCs. Receptor source: a girl aged 2 to 9 in good health and CMV-seronegative. The CDR3 runs from the conserved cysteine through the conserved F or W. Each record gives: V gene, J gene, clone size, CDR3 length, D gene, CDR3 DNA, CDR3 protein. A D gene is named only where the DNA matches it firmly. Size is stated for part of the rows, as once, few or many counts, or as a class when the clone is expanded.

v_call: TRBV6-5; j_call: TRBJ1-3; clone_size: .; cdr3_length: 14; d_call: TRBD1; cdr3_nt: TGTGCCAGCAGTTTCGGGACAGGGACCCACACCATATATTTT; cdr3_aa: CASSFGTGTHTIYF
v_call: TRBV25-1; j_call: TRBJ1-1; clone_size: .; cdr3_length: 16; d_call: TRBD1; cdr3_nt: TGTGCCAGCAGTGCACCCGGGACAGGTTTGAACACTGAAGCTTTCTTT; cdr3_aa: CASSAPGTGLNTEAFF
v_call: TRBV19; j_call: TRBJ2-5; clone_size: .; cdr3_length: 15; d_call: TRBD1; cdr3_nt: TGTGCCAGTAGTATAGGACAGGGACACCAAGAGACCCAGTACTTC; cdr3_aa: CASSIGQGHQETQYF
v_call: TRBV14; j_call: TRBJ2-7; clone_size: once; cdr3_length: 15; d_call: TRBD2; cdr3_nt: TGTGCCAGCAGCCACACTAGCGGGGGGACCTACGAGCAGTACTTC; cdr3_aa: CASSHTSGGTYEQYF
v_call: TRBV4-1; j_call: TRBJ2-7; clone_size: .; cdr3_length: 15; d_call: TRBD2; cdr3_nt: TGCGCCAGCAGCCAAGGACTAGCGGGAGCCTACGAGCAGTACTTC; cdr3_aa: CASSQGLAGAYEQYF
v_call: TRBV4-1; j_call: TRBJ2-7; clone_size: once; cdr3_length: 16; d_call: TRBD2; cdr3_nt: TGCGCCAGCAGCCAAGTTAGAAGCGGGAGTCGGTACGAGCAGTACTTC; cdr3_aa: CASSQVRSGSRYEQYF
v_call: TRBV9; j_call: TRBJ1-2; clone_size: .; cdr3_length: 15; d_call: .; cdr3_nt: TGTGCCAGCAGCGTAGGACCAGGGGATAAAGGTGGCTACACCTTC; cdr3_aa: CASSVGPGDKGGYTF
v_call: TRBV6-4; j_call: TRBJ2-3; clone_size: .; cdr3_length: 14; d_call: TRBD1; cdr3_nt: TGTGCCAGCAGTGGAGGACAGGGTGCAGATACGCAGTATTTT; cdr3_aa: CASSGGQGADTQYF
v_call: TRBV6-6; j_call: TRBJ2-1; clone_size: .; cdr3_length: 15; d_call: TRBD2; cdr3_nt: TGTGCCAGCGGGCGGAGGGCGGGAGTAGCGGATGAGCAGTTCTTC; cdr3_aa: CASGRRAGVADEQFF
v_call: TRBV9; j_call: TRBJ2-2; clone_size: .; cdr3_length: 14; d_call: .; cdr3_nt: TGTGCCAGCAGCGTAACGGCGGGAACCGGGGAGCTGTTTTTT; cdr3_aa: CASSVTAGTGELFF
v_call: TRBV27; j_call: TRBJ2-3; clone_size: .; cdr3_length: 15; d_call: TRBD1; cdr3_nt: TGTGCCAGCAGTTTAAGGGACAGGGGTCGAGATACGCAGTATTTT; cdr3_aa: CASSLRDRGRDTQYF
v_call: TRBV10-3; j_call: TRBJ1-2; clone_size: few; cdr3_length: 15; d_call: .; cdr3_nt: TGTGCCATCAGTGAGGTGGAGGCGGCTAACTATGGCTACACCTTC; cdr3_aa: CAISEVEAANYGYTF
v_call: TRBV6-5; j_call: TRBJ2-1; clone_size: .; cdr3_length: 16; d_call: .; cdr3_nt: TGTGCCAGCAGTTATGGTGGGGGACTCGCCGGCTATGAGCAGTTCTTC; cdr3_aa: CASSYGGGLAGYEQFF
v_call: TRBV5-1; j_call: TRBJ2-3; clone_size: few; cdr3_length: 15; d_call: .; cdr3_nt: TGCGCCAGCAGCTTGGGACTAGTCGACACAGATACGCAGTATTTT; cdr3_aa: CASSLGLVDTDTQYF
v_call: TRBV28; j_call: TRBJ1-5; clone_size: .; cdr3_length: 14; d_call: TRBD1; cdr3_nt: TGTGCCAGCAGTTCGACAGGGACGATTCAGCCCCAGCATTTT; cdr3_aa: CASSSTGTIQPQHF
v_call: TRBV5-1; j_call: TRBJ2-2; clone_size: .; cdr3_length: 19; d_call: .; cdr3_nt: TGCGCCAGCAGCTCCGGACTCGAGACAGGCTTTCGAAACACCGGGGAGCTGTTTTTT; cdr3_aa: CASSSGLETGFRNTGELFF
v_call: TRBV2; j_call: TRBJ1-6; clone_size: .; cdr3_length: 15; d_call: .; cdr3_nt: TGTGCCAGCAGCACGGGGGGGGGCGGTAATTCACCCCTCCACTTT; cdr3_aa: CASSTGGGGNSPLHF
v_call: TRBV6-5; j_call: TRBJ2-1; clone_size: once; cdr3_length: 15; d_call: .; cdr3_nt: TGTGCCAGCAGTTACGAGTCCGGCTCCTACAATGAGCAGTTCTTC; cdr3_aa: CASSYESGSYNEQFF
v_call: TRBV4-2; j_call: TRBJ2-5; clone_size: .; cdr3_length: 15; d_call: TRBD2; cdr3_nt: TGTGCCAGCAGCCAAGAAACTAGCGGGGAGGAGACCCAGTACTTC; cdr3_aa: CASSQETSGEETQYF
v_call: TRBV7-6; j_call: TRBJ2-3; clone_size: .; cdr3_length: 15; d_call: .; cdr3_nt: TGTGCCAGCAGCTTAGTAGAGTCTTCCACAGATACGCAGTATTTT; cdr3_aa: CASSLVESSTDTQYF
v_call: TRBV7-6; j_call: TRBJ2-7; clone_size: .; cdr3_length: 15; d_call: TRBD2; cdr3_nt: TGTGCCAGCAGTTATAGCGGGGGGCCTCCCTACGAGCAGTACTTC; cdr3_aa: CASSYSGGPPYEQYF
v_call: TRBV6-1; j_call: TRBJ2-7; clone_size: .; cdr3_length: 13; d_call: .; cdr3_nt: TGTGCCAGCACCCGGGACAACACTTACGAGCAGTACTTC; cdr3_aa: CASTRDNTYEQYF
v_call: TRBV29-1; j_call: TRBJ1-4; clone_size: .; cdr3_length: 12; d_call: .; cdr3_nt: TGCAGCGTATTGCAGGGGAATGAAAAACTGTTTTTT; cdr3_aa: CSVLQGNEKLFF
v_call: TRBV9; j_call: TRBJ2-7; clone_size: .; cdr3_length: 15; d_call: TRBD2; cdr3_nt: TGTGCCAGCAGCGTAGTTGGTAGCGGGAGATACGAGCAGTACTTC; cdr3_aa: CASSVVGSGRYEQYF
v_call: TRBV7-2; j_call: TRBJ1-2; clone_size: .; cdr3_length: 11; d_call: .; cdr3_nt: TGTGCCAGCAGCTCGGAGCAACACCGGGCCTTC; cdr3_aa: CASSSEQHRAF
v_call: TRBV10-1; j_call: TRBJ1-2; clone_size: .; cdr3_length: 12; d_call: .; cdr3_nt: TGCGCCAGCAGTCGACAGGCCCATGGCTACACCTTC; cdr3_aa: CASSRQAHGYTF
v_call: TRBV6-1; j_call: TRBJ1-1; clone_size: .; cdr3_length: 13; d_call: .; cdr3_nt: TGTGCCAGCAGTCCCTCCTTGAACACTGAAGCTTTCTTT; cdr3_aa: CASSPSLNTEAFF
v_call: TRBV2; j_call: TRBJ2-1; clone_size: .; cdr3_length: 14; d_call: TRBD2; cdr3_nt: TGTGCCAGCAGAAAAAATCTGGGGACTAGTGAAAAGTTCTTC; cdr3_aa: CASRKNLGTSEKFF
v_call: TRBV4-1; j_call: TRBJ1-2; clone_size: .; cdr3_length: 15; d_call: TRBD1; cdr3_nt: TGCGCCAGCAGCCAAAGGACAGGGCCTTACTATGGCTACACCTTC; cdr3_aa: CASSQRTGPYYGYTF
v_call: TRBV2; j_call: TRBJ2-1; clone_size: once; cdr3_length: 11; d_call: TRBD1; cdr3_nt: TGTGCCAGCAACAGGGGGGATGAGCAGTTCTTC; cdr3_aa: CASNRGDEQFF
v_call: TRBV30; j_call: TRBJ2-1; clone_size: .; cdr3_length: 13; d_call: TRBD2; cdr3_nt: TGTGCCTGGGGGCGGGGGGGCCCTAATGAGCAGTTCTTC; cdr3_aa: CAWGRGGPNEQFF
v_call: TRBV5-6; j_call: TRBJ2-1; clone_size: .; cdr3_length: 13; d_call: .; cdr3_nt: TGTGCCAGCAGGCTGATTACCGGGACAGAGCAGTTCTTC; cdr3_aa: CASRLITGTEQFF
v_call: TRBV19; j_call: TRBJ2-1; clone_size: .; cdr3_length: 14; d_call: .; cdr3_nt: TGTGCCAGTAGTATTGGGCTCAACTACAATGAGCAGTTCTTC; cdr3_aa: CASSIGLNYNEQFF
v_call: TRBV25-1; j_call: TRBJ2-1; clone_size: .; cdr3_length: 14; d_call: .; cdr3_nt: TGTGCCAGCAGTGAGCGAGGAGGGCTCAATGAGCAGTTCTTC; cdr3_aa: CASSERGGLNEQFF
v_call: TRBV5-6; j_call: TRBJ1-2; clone_size: .; cdr3_length: 15; d_call: .; cdr3_nt: TGTGCCAGCAGCGAAAGCCTCCGGGATTTTTATGGCTACACCTTC; cdr3_aa: CASSESLRDFYGYTF
v_call: TRBV5-1; j_call: TRBJ2-6; clone_size: .; cdr3_length: 13; d_call: .; cdr3_nt: TGCGCCAGCAGCCCGGGGGACGGCAACGTCCTGACTTTC; cdr3_aa: CASSPGDGNVLTF
v_call: TRBV29-1; j_call: TRBJ2-2; clone_size: .; cdr3_length: 15; d_call: .; cdr3_nt: TGCAGCGTTGACCCCGGGACACAGGGCCCCGGGGAGCTGTTTTTT; cdr3_aa: CSVDPGTQGPGELFF
v_call: TRBV6-5; j_call: TRBJ1-2; clone_size: .; cdr3_length: 15; d_call: .; cdr3_nt: TGTGCCAGCAGTTACGAACAGGGATCGGGCTATGGCTACACCTTC; cdr3_aa: CASSYEQGSGYGYTF
v_call: TRBV2; j_call: TRBJ2-3; clone_size: .; cdr3_length: 17; d_call: TRBD2; cdr3_nt: TGTGCCAGCAGTGTATCATTGCGGGGGGCTAGCACAGATACGCAGTATTTT; cdr3_aa: CASSVSLRGASTDTQYF